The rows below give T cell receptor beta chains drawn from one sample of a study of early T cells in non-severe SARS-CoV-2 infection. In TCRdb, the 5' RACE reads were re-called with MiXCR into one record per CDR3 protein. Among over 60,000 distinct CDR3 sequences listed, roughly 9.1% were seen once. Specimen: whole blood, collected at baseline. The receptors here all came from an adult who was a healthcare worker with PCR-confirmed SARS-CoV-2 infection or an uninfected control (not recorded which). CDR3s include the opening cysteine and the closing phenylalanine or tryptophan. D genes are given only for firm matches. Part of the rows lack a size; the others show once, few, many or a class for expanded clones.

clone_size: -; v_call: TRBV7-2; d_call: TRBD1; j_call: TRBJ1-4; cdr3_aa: CASSPRTGTGSEKLFF; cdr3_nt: TGTGCCAGCAGCCCCCGGACTGGGACAGGCAGTGAAAAACTGTTTTTT
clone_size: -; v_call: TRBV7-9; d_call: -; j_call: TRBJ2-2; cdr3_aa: CARQGPNTGELFF; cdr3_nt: TGTGCCAGACAGGGACCCAACACCGGGGAGCTGTTTTTT
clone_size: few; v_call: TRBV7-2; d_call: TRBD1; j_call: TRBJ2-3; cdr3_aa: CASSLGQGSDTQYF; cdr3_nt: TGTGCCAGCAGCCTGGGACAGGGATCAGATACGCAGTATTTT
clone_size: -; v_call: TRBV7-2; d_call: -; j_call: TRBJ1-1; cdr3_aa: CASSLVTGGEEAFF; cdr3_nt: TGTGCCAGCAGCTTAGTTACCGGGGGCGAGGAAGCTTTCTTT
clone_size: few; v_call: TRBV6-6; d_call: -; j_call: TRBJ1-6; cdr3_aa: CATDPWGAWDSPLHF; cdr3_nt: TGTGCCACCGATCCTTGGGGGGCTTGGGATTCACCCCTCCACTTT
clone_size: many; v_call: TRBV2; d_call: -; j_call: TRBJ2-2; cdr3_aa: CASSVVLGGELFF; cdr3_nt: TGTGCCAGCAGTGTAGTTCTGGGCGGGGAGCTGTTTTTT
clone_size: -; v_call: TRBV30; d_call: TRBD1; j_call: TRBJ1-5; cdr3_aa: CAWRFKGTGNQPQHF; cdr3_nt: TGTGCCTGGAGGTTTAAGGGGACAGGGAATCAGCCCCAGCATTTT
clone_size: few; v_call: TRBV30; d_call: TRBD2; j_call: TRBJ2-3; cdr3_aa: CAWALTSGYTDTQYF; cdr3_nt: TGTGCCTGGGCCTTGACTAGCGGCTACACAGATACGCAGTATTTT
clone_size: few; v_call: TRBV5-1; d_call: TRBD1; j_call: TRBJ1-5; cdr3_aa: CASSLETGRDQPQHF; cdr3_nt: TGCGCCAGCAGCTTGGAGACAGGGAGAGATCAGCCCCAGCATTTT
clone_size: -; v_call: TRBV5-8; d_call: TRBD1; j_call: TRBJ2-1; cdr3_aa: CASSKDRGSPYNEQFF; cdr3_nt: TGTGCCAGCAGTAAAGACAGGGGTAGCCCCTACAATGAGCAGTTCTTC
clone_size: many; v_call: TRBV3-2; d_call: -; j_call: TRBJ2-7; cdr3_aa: CASSHGTDYEQYF; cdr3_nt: TGTGCCAGCAGCCACGGGACTGACTACGAGCAGTACTTC
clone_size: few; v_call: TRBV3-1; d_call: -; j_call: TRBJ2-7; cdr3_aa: CASSQGQIEHEQYF; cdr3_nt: TGTGCCAGCAGCCAAGGACAGATCGAACACGAGCAGTACTTC
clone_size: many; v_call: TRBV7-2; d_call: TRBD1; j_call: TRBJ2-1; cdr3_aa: CASSPRQGYNEQFF; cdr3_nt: TGTGCCAGCAGCCCCCGACAGGGGTACAATGAGCAGTTCTTC
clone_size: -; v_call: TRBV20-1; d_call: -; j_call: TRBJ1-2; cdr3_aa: CSARDLLAGENYGYTF; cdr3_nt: TGCAGTGCTAGAGATCTCCTGGCAGGGGAGAACTATGGCTACACCTTC
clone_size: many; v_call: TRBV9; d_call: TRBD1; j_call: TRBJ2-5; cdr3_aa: CASSLGQGVVETQYF; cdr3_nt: TGTGCCAGCAGCTTAGGACAGGGTGTCGTAGAGACCCAGTACTTC
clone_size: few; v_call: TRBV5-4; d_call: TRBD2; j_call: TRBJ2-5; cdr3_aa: CASSLGTSGVTGGTQYF; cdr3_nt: TGTGCCAGCAGCTTGGGGACTAGCGGGGTTACTGGGGGGACCCAGTACTTC
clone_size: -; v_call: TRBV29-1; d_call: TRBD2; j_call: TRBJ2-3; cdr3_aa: CSVQGLAGGTDTQYF; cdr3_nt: TGCAGCGTGCAGGGACTAGCGGGGGGCACAGATACGCAGTATTTT
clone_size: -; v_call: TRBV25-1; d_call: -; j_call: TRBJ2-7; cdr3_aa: CASSVGNSHEQYF; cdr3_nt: TGTGCCAGCAGTGTAGGGAATTCCCACGAGCAGTACTTC
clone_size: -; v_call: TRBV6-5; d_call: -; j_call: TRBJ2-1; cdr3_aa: CASSYSTAALWDTSSYNEQFF; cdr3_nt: TGTGCCAGCAGTTACTCGACAGCTGCCTTATGGGACACAAGCTCCTACAATGAGCAGTTCTTC
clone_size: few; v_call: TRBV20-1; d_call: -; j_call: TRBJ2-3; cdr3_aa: CSAPRASTDTQYF; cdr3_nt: TGCAGTGCTCCTAGGGCATCCACAGATACGCAGTATTTT
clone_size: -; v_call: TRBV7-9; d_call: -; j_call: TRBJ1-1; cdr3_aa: CASSLDETRMNTEAFF; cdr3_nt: TGTGCCAGCAGCTTAGATGAGACTCGAATGAACACTGAAGCTTTCTTT
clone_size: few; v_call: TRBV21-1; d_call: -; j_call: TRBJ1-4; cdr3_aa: CASTADRRATNEKLFF; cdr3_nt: TGTGCCAGCACCGCGGACAGGCGTGCAACTAATGAAAAACTGTTTTTT